Given below is one T cell receptor beta chain in context. Its target antigen remains unknown. Per-base quality was not reported, and no clone a single base away is much larger than it. Its CDR3 holds 13 amino acids, cysteine through phenylalanine. Of the read, only the CDR3 DNA is kept; its 39 bases are in frame from base 1. After removal of 7 bases from V and 5 bases from J, the junction retains 5 bases not matched to a gene. Looking up the germline V gene (reference sequence) yields CDR1 GTSNPN and CDR2 SVGIG. Library prep was done by the immunoSEQ multiplex PCR assay. TCRdb re-hosts the immuneACCESS table, in-frame sequences only. Its copies lack some clones; in the studies checked, an unresolved V gene accounts for under half of them, and the cause for the rest is not known. The sample records some 39,000 clones, 80% to 95% of which are singletons. Clones ranked in the top ten supply 0.3% to 0.4% of the sample.

The data are from a study of T cell changes during pregnancy in multiple sclerosis (dated by TCRdb to between 2019 and 2020). Broadly, across the study: The study examined how the T cell repertoire changed over the course of pregnancy in women with multiple sclerosis.

The sequencing used CD4+ T cells from peripheral blood mononuclear cells, collected in the third trimester of pregnancy. The sequence joins TRBV30 to TRBJ1-4; 9 bases in between match TRBD1. The sequence was obtained from a female donor in good health, enrolled as a control in a pregnancy study. The encoded CDR3 is CASGQGWNEKLFF. DNA sequence: TGTGCCTCGGGACAGGGATGGAATGAAAAACTGTTTTTT.